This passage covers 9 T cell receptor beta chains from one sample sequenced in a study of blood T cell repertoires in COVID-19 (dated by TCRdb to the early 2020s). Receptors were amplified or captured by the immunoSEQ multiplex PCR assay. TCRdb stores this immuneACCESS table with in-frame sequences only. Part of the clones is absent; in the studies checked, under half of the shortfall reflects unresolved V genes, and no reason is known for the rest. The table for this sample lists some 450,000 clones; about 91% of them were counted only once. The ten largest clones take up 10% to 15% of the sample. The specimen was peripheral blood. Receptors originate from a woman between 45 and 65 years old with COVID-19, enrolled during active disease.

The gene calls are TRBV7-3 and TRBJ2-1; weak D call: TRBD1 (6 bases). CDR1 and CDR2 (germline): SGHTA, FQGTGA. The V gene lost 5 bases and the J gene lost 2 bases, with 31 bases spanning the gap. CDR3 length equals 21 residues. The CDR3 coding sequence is TGTGCCAGCAGCCTAGACGTCTCCGGGACACTTAGATTCGACCCCTACAATGAGCAGTTCTTC. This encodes CASSLDVSGTLRFDPYNEQFF.

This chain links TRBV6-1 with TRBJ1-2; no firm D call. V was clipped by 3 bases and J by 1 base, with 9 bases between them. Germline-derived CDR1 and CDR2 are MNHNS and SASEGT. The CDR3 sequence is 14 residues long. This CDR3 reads CASSDPGNNYGYTF. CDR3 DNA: TGTGCCAGCAGTGATCCCGGGAATAACTATGGCTACACCTTC.

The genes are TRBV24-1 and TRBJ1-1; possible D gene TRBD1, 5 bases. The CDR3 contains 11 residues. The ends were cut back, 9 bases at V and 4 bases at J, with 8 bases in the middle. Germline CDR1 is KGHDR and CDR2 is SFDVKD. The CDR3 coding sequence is TGTGCCACCGGGAGGGGCACTGAAGCTTTCTTT. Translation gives CATGRGTEAFF.

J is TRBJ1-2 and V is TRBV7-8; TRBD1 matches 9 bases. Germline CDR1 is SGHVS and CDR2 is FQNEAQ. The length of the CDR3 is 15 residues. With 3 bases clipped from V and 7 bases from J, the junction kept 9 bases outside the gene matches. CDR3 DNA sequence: TGTGCCAGCAGCTTCCCGGGACAGGGTTCTCGTGGCTACACCTTC. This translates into CASSFPGQGSRGYTF.

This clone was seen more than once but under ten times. This CDR3 is CASSLPMPGGEQYF. CDR3 nucleotide sequence: TGTGCCAGCAGCTTGCCAATGCCAGGGGGCGAGCAGTACTTC. J is TRBJ2-7 and V is TRBV5-4, with 7 bases matching TRBD1. The ends lost 1 base at V and 6 bases at J; junction bases unmatched: 7. CDR3 length equals 14 residues. CDR1 is SGHNT and CDR2 is YYREEE in the germline V gene (reference sequence). Together with reference TRBV5-4 and TRBJ2-7, the CDR3 gives the full variable domain: ETGVTQSPTHLIKTRGQQVTLRCSSQSGHNTVSWYQQALGQGPQFIFQYYREEENGRGNFPPRFSGLQFPNYSSELNVNALELDDSALYLCASSLPMPGGEQYFGPGTRLTVT.

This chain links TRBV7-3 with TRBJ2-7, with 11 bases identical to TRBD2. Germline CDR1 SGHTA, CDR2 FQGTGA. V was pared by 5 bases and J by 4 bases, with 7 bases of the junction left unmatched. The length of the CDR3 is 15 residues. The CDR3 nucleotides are TGTGCCAGCAGCCTTTCTAGCGGGGGGTTATACGAGCAGTACTTC. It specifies CASSLSSGGLYEQYF.

The CDR3 reads CASSLDRFRDSGNTIYF. The CDR3 DNA reads TGTGCCAGCAGCTTAGATCGTTTCAGGGACTCTGGAAACACCATATATTTT. The chain has TRBV11-2 and TRBJ1-3, with a weak D call TRBD1 (5 bases). V dropped 0 bases and J dropped 0 bases, with 12 bases sitting between them. CDR1 is SGHAT and CDR2 is FQNNGV in the germline V gene. The CDR3 consists of 17 residues.

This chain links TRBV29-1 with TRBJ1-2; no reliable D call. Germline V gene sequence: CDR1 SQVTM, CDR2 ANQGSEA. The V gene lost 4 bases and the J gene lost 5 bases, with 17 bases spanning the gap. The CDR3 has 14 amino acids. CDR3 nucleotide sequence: TGCAGCGTTGTTACCTTGGGTACGGGGTATGGCTACACCTTC. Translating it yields CSVVTLGTGYGYTF.

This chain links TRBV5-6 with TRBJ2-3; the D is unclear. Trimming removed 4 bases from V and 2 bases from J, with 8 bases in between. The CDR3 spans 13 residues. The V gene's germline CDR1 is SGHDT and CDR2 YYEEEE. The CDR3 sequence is CASSASYTDTQYF. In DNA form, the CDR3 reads TGTGCCAGCAGCGCGTCTTACACAGATACGCAGTATTTT.